This TCR beta chain derives from a study of shared clonotypes between healthy human individuals. Measured with immunoSEQ multiplex PCR; TCRdb has only the in-frame clones, and not every one. Among over 850,000 clones listed, 75% to 85% were seen once. There are 12 residues in the CDR3. In germline, CDR1 is SQVTM, CDR2 ANQGSEA. Trimming cost V 8 bases and J 2 bases, with 13 bases left between them. The chain has TRBV29-1 and TRBJ2-7; either TRBD1 or TRBD2 may supply D (7 bases each). This receptor was taken from a man in his late teens or twenties in good health. Some clones in this sample may be carry-over from other donors' samples. Sequencing used memory CD4+ T cells from PBMCs. Indicated subset: CD45RA-negative fraction. The CDR3 sequence is CSQGGATYEQYF. CDR3 in DNA: TGCAGCCAGGGGGGGGCAACCTACGAGCAGTACTTC.